This T cell receptor (beta chain) was captured in a study of technical replicates of blood from several donors. Sequencing used immunoSEQ multiplex PCR; TCRdb keeps in-frame clones, though not all of them. The data hold almost 85,000 clones, with around 97% observed a single time. CDR1 and CDR2 (germline): SQVTM, ANQGSEA. The CDR3 spans 16 residues. V dropped 5 bases and J dropped 4 bases, with 21 bases sitting between them. The sequence came from a human donor in good health. The rearrangement uses TRBV29-1 and TRBJ1-5; maybe TRBD1 (5 bases). The specimen sequenced was T cells isolated from PBMCs. CDR3 residues: CSVSNGGGSANQPQHF. CDR3 DNA sequence: TGCAGCGTTTCGAACGGGGGGGGGTCGGCAAATCAGCCCCAGCATTTT.